The clone carrying this T cell receptor beta chain was counted a single time. The data stem from a study of control samples from healthy donors and cancer patients. CDR1 is MNHEY and CDR2 is SVGEGT in the germline V gene. The CDR3 length is 16 residues. The V end was cut by 2 bases, the J end by 1 base, with 12 bases between. Here immunoSEQ multiplex PCR was the method, and the copy in TCRdb shows in-frame clones only, minus some. Counted here are almost 85,000 clones, roughly 94% occurring once; the ten biggest clones make up approximately 4.8%. What was sequenced was blood. This rearrangement joins TRBV6-2 or TRBV6-3 to TRBJ2-4; weak D call: TRBD1 (5 bases). The TCR comes from a woman aged 18-29 years in good health. As DNA, the CDR3 is TGTGCCAGCAGTTACAGGGGTATAACGGCCAAAAACATTCAGTACTTC. Translation: CASSYRGITAKNIQYF.